This T cell receptor (beta chain) was documented in a study of shared clonotypes between healthy human individuals. The CDR3 runs to 13 residues. The germline V gene has CDR1 SGHTA and CDR2 FQGNSA. Trimming pared 1 base from V and 5 bases from J, leaving 6 bases between. Memory CD4+ cells were the fraction left after CD45RA+ naive selection. The protocol was immunoSEQ multiplex PCR, while the TCRdb copy is restricted to in-frame clones and leaves out a portion. The data show about a million clones, with approximately 77% seen just once and more than 0.85% held by the top ten. This clone was observed a handful of times. Its target is not known. Findings and limits, study-wide: Sharing across four donors was seen in approximately 5.2% of naive CD4 clonotypes.

The TCR comes from a man younger than 35 in good health. Some clones in this sample may be carry-over from other donors' samples. Sequenced input: memory CD4+ T cells from PBMCs. Subset given: CD45RA-negative fraction. The J gene is TRBJ1-5, the V gene TRBV7-2; D is undetermined. CDR3 region: CASSLEFYQPQHF. The CDR3 nucleotides are TGTGCCAGCAGCTTAGAATTTTATCAGCCCCAGCATTTT.